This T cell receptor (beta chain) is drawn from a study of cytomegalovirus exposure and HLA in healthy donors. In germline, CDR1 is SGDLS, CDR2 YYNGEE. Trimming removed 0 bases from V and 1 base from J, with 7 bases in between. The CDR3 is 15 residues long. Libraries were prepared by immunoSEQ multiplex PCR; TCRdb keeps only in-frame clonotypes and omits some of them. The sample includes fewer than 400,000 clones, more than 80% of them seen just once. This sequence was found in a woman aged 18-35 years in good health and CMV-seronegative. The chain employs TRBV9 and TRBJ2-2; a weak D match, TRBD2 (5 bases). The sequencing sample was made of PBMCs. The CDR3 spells CASSVAGMNTGELFF. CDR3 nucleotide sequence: TGTGCCAGCAGCGTAGCGGGAATGAACACCGGGGAGCTGTTTTTT.